The TCR beta chain described here comes from a study of shared clonotypes between healthy human individuals. Clones were read by immunoSEQ multiplex PCR, and TCRdb kept only the in-frame ones, dropping some. Of 1,400,000 or so clones in the sample, about 98.5% were seen once. Germline loops: CDR1 LNHDA, CDR2 SQIVND (reference sequence). Between the trimmed V and J ends, which lost 0 bases and 8 bases, there was a span of 13 bases. The CDR3 has 14 residues. The clonotype comes from a man aged 25 to 40 in good health. Sequencing input: naive CD4+ T cells sorted from blood. Noted subset: CD45RA+ positively selected. This sequence joins TRBV19 and TRBJ1-2; D unresolved. DNA of the CDR3: TGTGCCAGTAGTATAGACCACGGGTTGGGAGGCTACACCTTC. This encodes CASSIDHGLGGYTF.